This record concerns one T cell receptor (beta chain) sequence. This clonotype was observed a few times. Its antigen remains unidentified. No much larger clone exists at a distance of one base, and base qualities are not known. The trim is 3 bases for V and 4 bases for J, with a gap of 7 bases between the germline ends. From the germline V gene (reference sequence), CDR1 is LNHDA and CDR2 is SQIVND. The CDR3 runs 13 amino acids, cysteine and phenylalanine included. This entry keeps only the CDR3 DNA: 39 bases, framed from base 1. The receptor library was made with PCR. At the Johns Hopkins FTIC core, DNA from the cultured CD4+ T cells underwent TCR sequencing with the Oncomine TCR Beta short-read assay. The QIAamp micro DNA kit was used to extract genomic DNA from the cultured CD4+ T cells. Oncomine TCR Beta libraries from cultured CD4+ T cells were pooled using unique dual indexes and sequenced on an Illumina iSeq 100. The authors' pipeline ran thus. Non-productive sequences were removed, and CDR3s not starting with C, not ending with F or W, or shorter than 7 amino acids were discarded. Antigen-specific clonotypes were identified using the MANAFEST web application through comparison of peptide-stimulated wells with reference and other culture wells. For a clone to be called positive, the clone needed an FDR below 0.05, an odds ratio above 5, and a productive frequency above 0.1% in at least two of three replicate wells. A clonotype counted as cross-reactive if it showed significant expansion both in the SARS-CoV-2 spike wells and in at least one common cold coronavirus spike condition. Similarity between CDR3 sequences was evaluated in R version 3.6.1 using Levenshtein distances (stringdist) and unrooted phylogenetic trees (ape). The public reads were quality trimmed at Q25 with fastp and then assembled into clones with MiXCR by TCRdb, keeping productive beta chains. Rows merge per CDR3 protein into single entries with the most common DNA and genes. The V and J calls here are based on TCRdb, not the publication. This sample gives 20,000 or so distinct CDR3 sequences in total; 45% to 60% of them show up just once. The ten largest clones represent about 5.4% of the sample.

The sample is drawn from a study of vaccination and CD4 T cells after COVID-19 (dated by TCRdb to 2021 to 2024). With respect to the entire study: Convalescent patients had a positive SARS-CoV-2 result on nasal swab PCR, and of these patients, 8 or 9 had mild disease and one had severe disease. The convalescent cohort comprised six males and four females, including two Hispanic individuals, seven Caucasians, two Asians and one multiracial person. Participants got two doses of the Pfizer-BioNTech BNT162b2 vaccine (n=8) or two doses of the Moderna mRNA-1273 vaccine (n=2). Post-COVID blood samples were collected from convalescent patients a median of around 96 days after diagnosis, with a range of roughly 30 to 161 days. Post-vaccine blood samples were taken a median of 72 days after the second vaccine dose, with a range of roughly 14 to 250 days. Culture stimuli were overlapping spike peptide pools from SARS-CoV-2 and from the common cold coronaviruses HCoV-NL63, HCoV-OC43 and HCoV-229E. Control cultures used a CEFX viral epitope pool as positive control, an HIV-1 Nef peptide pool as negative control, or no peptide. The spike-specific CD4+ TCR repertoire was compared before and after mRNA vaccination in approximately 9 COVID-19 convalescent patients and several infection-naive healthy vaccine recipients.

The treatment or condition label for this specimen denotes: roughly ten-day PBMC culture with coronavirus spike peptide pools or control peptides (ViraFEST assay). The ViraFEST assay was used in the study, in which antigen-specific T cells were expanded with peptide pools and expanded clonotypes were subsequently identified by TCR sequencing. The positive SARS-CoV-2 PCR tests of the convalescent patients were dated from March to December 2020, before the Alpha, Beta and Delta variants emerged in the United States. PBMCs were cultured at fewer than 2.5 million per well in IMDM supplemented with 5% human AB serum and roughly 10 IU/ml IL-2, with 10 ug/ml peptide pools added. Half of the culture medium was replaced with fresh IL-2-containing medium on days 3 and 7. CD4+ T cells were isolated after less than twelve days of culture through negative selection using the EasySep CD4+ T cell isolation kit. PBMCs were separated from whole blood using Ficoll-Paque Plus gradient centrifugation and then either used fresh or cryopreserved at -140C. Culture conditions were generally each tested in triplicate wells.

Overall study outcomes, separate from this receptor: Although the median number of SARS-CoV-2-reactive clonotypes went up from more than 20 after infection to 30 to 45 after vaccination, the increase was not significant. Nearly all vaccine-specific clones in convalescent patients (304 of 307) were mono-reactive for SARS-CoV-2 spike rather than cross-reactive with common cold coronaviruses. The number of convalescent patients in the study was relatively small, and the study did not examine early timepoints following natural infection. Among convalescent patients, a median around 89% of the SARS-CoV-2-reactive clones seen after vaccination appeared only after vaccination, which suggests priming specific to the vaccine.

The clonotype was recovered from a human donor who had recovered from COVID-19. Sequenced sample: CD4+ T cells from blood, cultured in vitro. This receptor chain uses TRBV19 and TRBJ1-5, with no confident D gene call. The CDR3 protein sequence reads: CASSIRENQPQHF. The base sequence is TGTGCCAGTAGTATTAGGGAGAATCAGCCCCAGCATTTT. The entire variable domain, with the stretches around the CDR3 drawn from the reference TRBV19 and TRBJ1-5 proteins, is DGGITQSPKYLFRKEGQNVTLSCEQNLNHDAMYWYRQDPGQGLRLIYYSQIVNDFQKGDIAEGYSVSREKKESFPLTVTSAQKNPTAFYLCASSIRENQPQHFGDGTRLSIL.